This T cell receptor beta chain comes out of a study of T cell responses to AZD1222 COVID-19 vaccine. Study results and limitations: Repertoire sampling occurred only after the peak T cell response.

Some clones are missing from TCRdb's copy, which holds only in-frame ones; the method was immunoSEQ multiplex PCR. The sample lists about 94,000 clones, roughly 89% seen once, with over 7.5% in the top ten. In the case of this clone: Its target is not known.

This TCR came from an adult in good health. Material: peripheral blood, obtained on day 0 of AZD1222 vaccination.

The CDR3 loop reads CASRPGTDGHQHF. DNA for the CDR3: TGTGCCAGCAGGCCAGGGACAGATGGTCACCAGCATTTT. The genes are TRBV6-1 and TRBJ1-5; 7 bases are shared with TRBD1. V shed 6 bases and J 12 bases; nucleotides not matched to a gene: 11. The germline V gene encodes CDR1 MNHNS and CDR2 SASEGT. This CDR3 comprises 13 residues.